The TCR beta chain under discussion was sequenced for a study of T cell responses to AZD1222 COVID-19 vaccine. Per the germline V gene, CDR1 is LGHNA and CDR2 is YNFKEQ. The CDR3 covers 16 residues. The V and J ends lost 4 bases and 0 bases respectively, with 10 bases between them. This table comes from immunoSEQ multiplex PCR, and its TCRdb copy is limited to in-frame clones, with some not included. Here the sample spans over 120,000 clones, nearly 90% being singletons. This clone was counted once. This chain uses TRBV4-2 with TRBJ2-6; D gene unclear. Sequences were derived from peripheral blood, sampled 28 days after the second dose of the MenACWY control vaccine. This TCR came from an adult who received the MenACWY meningococcal vaccine as a control. CDR3 amino acids: CASSRVHRSGANVLTF. CDR3 nucleotide sequence: TGTGCCAGCAGCCGAGTACACCGCTCTGGGGCCAACGTCCTGACTTTC.